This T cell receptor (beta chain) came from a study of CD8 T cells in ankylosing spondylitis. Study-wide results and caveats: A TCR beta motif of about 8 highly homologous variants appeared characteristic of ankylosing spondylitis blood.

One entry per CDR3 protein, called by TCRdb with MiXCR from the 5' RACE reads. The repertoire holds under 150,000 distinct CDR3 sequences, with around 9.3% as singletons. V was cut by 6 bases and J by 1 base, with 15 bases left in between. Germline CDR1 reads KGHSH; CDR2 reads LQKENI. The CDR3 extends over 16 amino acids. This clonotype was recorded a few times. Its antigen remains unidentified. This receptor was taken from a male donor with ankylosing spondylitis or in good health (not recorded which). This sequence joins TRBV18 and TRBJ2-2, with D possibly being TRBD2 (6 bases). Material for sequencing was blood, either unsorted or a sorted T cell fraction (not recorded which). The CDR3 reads CASSPTLAKNTGELFF. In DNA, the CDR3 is TGTGCCAGCTCGCCCACTCTAGCGAAGAACACCGGGGAGCTGTTTTTT.